A selection of T cell receptor beta chains follows, all from one sample in a study of PD-1 blockade in classical Hodgkin lymphoma. The protocol was immunoSEQ multiplex PCR, while the TCRdb copy is restricted to in-frame clones and leaves out a portion. The sample contains roughly 20,000 clones, over 90% of which appear only once. The sample taken for sequencing was CD4+ T cells from blood. These receptors were collected from a human donor with classical Hodgkin lymphoma. CDR3s include the opening cysteine and the closing phenylalanine or tryptophan. Each record gives: D gene, J gene, V gene, clone size, CDR3 DNA, CDR3 protein. The D gene is left open where the match is weak. Rows give clone size only sometimes, using once, few, many, or a class for an expanded clone.

NA | TRBJ1-1 | TRBV18 | NA | TGTGCCAGCTCACCACCGGGACGTGCTGAAGCTTTCTTT | CASSPPGRAEAFF
NA | TRBJ1-1 | TRBV18 | NA | TGTGCCAGCTCCCTCAACAGTAACACTGAAGCTTTCTTT | CASSLNSNTEAFF
NA | TRBJ2-7 | TRBV18 | NA | TGTGCCAGCTCCCGAGACAGGGGAGGGTCCTACGAGCAGTACTTC | CASSRDRGGSYEQYF
NA | TRBJ1-1 | TRBV4-3 | NA | TGCGCCAGCAGCCCGTATTACTTGGGGAACACTGAAGCTTTCTTT | CASSPYYLGNTEAFF
NA | TRBJ2-7 | TRBV7-8 | NA | TGTGCCAGCAGCTTAGCTGGGAATAGGGACGAGCAGTACTTC | CASSLAGNRDEQYF
NA | TRBJ1-1 | TRBV19 | NA | TGTGCCAGTAGTATAAGTCGGGGGCTAAACACTGAAGCTTTCTTT | CASSISRGLNTEAFF
NA | TRBJ1-5 | TRBV28 | NA | TGTGCCAGGTGGACGGGGTATCAGCCCCAGCATTTT | CARWTGYQPQHF
NA | TRBJ2-4 | TRBV12-5 | NA | TGTGCTAGTGGTTCCGTGATGTGGGGGTTTGCCAAAAACATTCAGTACTTC | CASGSVMWGFAKNIQYF
NA | TRBJ1-5 | TRBV4-1 | few | TGCGCCAGCAGCCAAGATTCAGGGCAGCCCCAGCATTTT | CASSQDSGQPQHF
NA | TRBJ2-7 | TRBV15 | NA | TGTGCCACCAGCAGAGCCGGTGTATACGAGCAGTACTTC | CATSRAGVYEQYF
TRBD1 | TRBJ1-2 | TRBV18 | NA | TGTGCCAGCTCACCATTGGACAGGGGGCTCTATGGCTACACCTTC | CASSPLDRGLYGYTF